This is a list of T cell receptor beta chains from one sample in a study of graft-versus-host responses after intestinal transplantation. The method was immunoSEQ multiplex PCR; TCRdb's version includes in-frame clones alone and lacks a portion of them. The table includes about 29,000 clones, about 80% detected once. This specimen consisted of ileum tissue, obtained 98 days after intestinal transplantation. The receptors derive from a human patient who received an intestinal transplant, so some T cells may come from the graft donor. CDR3s include the opening cysteine and the closing phenylalanine or tryptophan. A D gene is named only where the DNA matches it firmly. Rows may omit the clone size; those that give it use once, few, many or a size class.

>TRBV5-1|TRBD1|TRBJ2-5|-
CASSWTGSYQETQYF
TGCGCCAGCAGCTGGACAGGGTCGTACCAAGAGACCCAGTACTTC
>TRBV30|-|TRBJ1-4|-
CAWRGPGSVEKLFF
TGTGCCTGGAGAGGACCGGGGTCTGTTGAAAAACTGTTTTTT
>TRBV9|-|TRBJ1-2|few
CASSPALPGYGYTF
TGTGCCAGCAGCCCGGCCCTACCGGGCTATGGCTACACCTTC
>TRBV23-1|-|TRBJ1-6|-
CASSRRSYNSPLHF
TGCGCCAGCAGCAGACGCTCCTATAATTCACCCCTCCACTTT
>TRBV19|-|TRBJ1-1|-
CASSPGGTTNTEAFF
TGTGCCAGTAGTCCGGGGGGAACCACGAACACTGAAGCTTTCTTT
>TRBV29-1|-|TRBJ2-1|-
CSVDLYNEQFF
TGCAGCGTTGATCTTTACAATGAGCAGTTCTTC
>TRBV30|-|TRBJ1-5|-
CAWSGPSRSGQPQHF
TGTGCCTGGAGTGGGCCAAGCAGGTCCGGGCAGCCCCAGCATTTT
>TRBV6-6|TRBD1|TRBJ1-1|-
CASSPGGSAEAFF
TGTGCCAGCAGTCCAGGGGGTAGCGCTGAAGCTTTCTTT
>TRBV10-3|-|TRBJ1-2|-
CAISGGPHYGYTF
TGTGCCATCAGTGGGGGCCCACACTATGGCTACACCTTC
>TRBV27|-|TRBJ2-2|-
CASSLTSGTANTGELFF
TGTGCCAGCAGTTTAACCTCCGGGACGGCGAACACCGGGGAGCTGTTTTTT
>TRBV19|-|TRBJ1-2|-
CASSMRREWGDGYTF
TGTGCCAGTAGTATGCGTCGCGAATGGGGCGATGGCTACACCTTC
>TRBV4-2|TRBD2|TRBJ2-5|-
CASSQEWGGGRTQYF
TGTGCCAGCAGCCAAGAATGGGGGGGTGGGAGGACCCAGTACTTC
>TRBV7-2|TRBD1|TRBJ1-5|-
CASSPTGQVNQPQHF
TGTGCCAGCAGCCCAACAGGACAGGTTAATCAGCCCCAGCATTTT
>TRBV5-6|-|TRBJ1-2|-
CASSLDSHYGYTF
TGTGCCAGCAGCTTGGACAGCCACTATGGCTACACCTTC
>TRBV5-8|-|TRBJ1-1|once
CASSLEGAEAFF
TGTGCCAGCAGCTTGGAGGGGGCTGAAGCTTTCTTT
>TRBV9|-|TRBJ1-2|few
CASSVSPGHPSNYGYTF
TGTGCCAGCAGCGTTTCCCCGGGACATCCTTCTAACTATGGCTACACCTTC
>TRBV2|-|TRBJ2-7|-
CASVSYEQYF
TGTGCCAGCGTCTCCTACGAGCAGTACTTC
>TRBV19|TRBD1|TRBJ2-6|once
CASSIPGTGTSGANVLTF
TGTGCCAGTAGTATCCCCGGGACAGGGACCTCTGGGGCCAACGTCCTGACTTTC
>TRBV13|TRBD1|TRBJ2-7|once
CASSSQGQAYEQYF
TGTGCCAGCAGCTCCCAGGGACAGGCCTACGAGCAGTACTTC
>TRBV5-1|-|TRBJ2-7|-
CASSLEGGSSYEQYF
TGCGCCAGCAGCTTGGAGGGGGGGAGCTCCTACGAGCAGTACTTC
>TRBV30|TRBD1|TRBJ1-6|-
CAWSPDRDSSYNSPLHF
TGTGCCTGGAGCCCCGACAGGGATAGCTCCTATAATTCACCCCTCCACTTT
>TRBV5-1|-|TRBJ2-7|medium-sized
CASSLNREYEQYF
TGCGCCAGCAGCTTGAACAGGGAATACGAGCAGTACTTC
>TRBV7-8|TRBD1|TRBJ1-2|-
CASSPQGARSYGYTF
TGTGCCAGCAGCCCACAGGGGGCGCGGAGCTATGGCTACACCTTC
>TRBV13|-|TRBJ2-5|-
CASSLRGGQETQYF
TGTGCCAGCAGCTTAAGGGGAGGACAAGAGACCCAGTACTTC
>TRBV9|TRBD1|TRBJ1-3|-
CASSAWDRESGNTIYF
TGTGCCAGCAGCGCGTGGGACAGGGAATCTGGAAACACCATATATTTT
>TRBV5-1|-|TRBJ2-5|-
CASSSQPRGTETQYF
TGCGCCAGCAGCTCCCAACCTAGGGGGACAGAGACCCAGTACTTC
>TRBV6-5|-|TRBJ2-2|few
CASSYVNRVRAGELFF
TGTGCCAGCAGTTACGTTAACAGGGTTAGGGCCGGGGAGCTGTTTTTT
>TRBV10-3|-|TRBJ1-3|-
CAISESANTIYF
TGTGCCATCAGTGAATCGGCAAACACCATATATTTT
>TRBV4-2|-|TRBJ2-1|-
CASSQEYGGVTDEQFF
TGTGCCAGCAGCCAAGAGTACGGCGGGGTGACGGATGAGCAGTTCTTC
>TRBV2|-|TRBJ2-4|-
CASGRGGNIQYF
TGTGCCAGCGGGAGGGGGGGAAACATTCAGTACTTC
>TRBV5-3|TRBD2|TRBJ2-5|few
CARSPLAGDWQETQYF
TGTGCCAGAAGCCCCCTAGCGGGGGATTGGCAAGAGACCCAGTACTTC
>TRBV6-1|-|TRBJ2-6|-
CASSELSYYSGANVLTF
TGTGCCAGCAGTGAATTGAGTTACTACTCTGGGGCCAACGTCCTGACTTTC
>TRBV2|-|TRBJ1-1|-
CAAGGTEAFF
TGTGCCGCGGGGGGCACTGAAGCTTTCTTT
>TRBV5-6|TRBD1|TRBJ2-5|-
CASSPLRDRDQETQYF
TGTGCCAGCAGCCCCCTACGGGACAGGGATCAAGAGACCCAGTACTTC
>TRBV5-4|-|TRBJ2-2|-
CASSQGWVGELFF
TGTGCCAGCAGCCAGGGGTGGGTCGGGGAGCTGTTTTTT
>TRBV19|TRBD1|TRBJ2-7|few
CASSIVPGQGEGEQYF
TGTGCCAGTAGTATAGTTCCGGGACAGGGGGAAGGCGAGCAGTACTTC
>TRBV7-9|-|TRBJ1-2|-
CASSPVMPDGGGYGYTF
TGTGCCAGCAGCCCCGTTATGCCGGACGGGGGCGGCTATGGCTACACCTTC
>TRBV5-1|TRBD2|TRBJ2-2|-
CASSPGTRGGGELFF
TGCGCCAGCAGCCCGGGGACTAGGGGCGGCGGGGAGCTGTTTTTT
>TRBV7-9|-|TRBJ1-2|-
CASSLAGMRGYTF
TGTGCCAGCAGCTTAGCCGGCATGAGGGGCTACACCTTC
>TRBV27|TRBD1|TRBJ1-6|-
CASSLGTGISSPLHF
TGTGCCAGCAGTCTAGGGACAGGGATTAGTTCACCCCTCCACTTT
>TRBV19|-|TRBJ2-1|-
CASSIVGIGFYNEQFF
TGTGCCAGTAGTATAGTGGGGATTGGATTCTACAATGAGCAGTTCTTC
>TRBV13|-|TRBJ2-5|-
CASSPGGSLRGETQYF
TGTGCCAGCAGCCCTGGGGGGAGTCTCAGAGGGGAGACCCAGTACTTC
>TRBV11-2|-|TRBJ1-6|-
CASSLDSGSPLHF
TGTGCCAGCAGCTTAGACTCAGGTTCACCCCTCCACTTT
>TRBV6-6|-|TRBJ1-3|-
CASSYVQSGNTIYF
TGTGCCAGCAGTTACGTCCAGTCTGGAAACACCATATATTTT
>TRBV19|-|TRBJ2-2|-
CASNPGLLPGGELFF
TGTGCCAGTAACCCGGGACTGCTACCGGGCGGGGAGCTGTTTTTT
>TRBV5-1|-|TRBJ2-7|-
CASSLEGFEQYF
TGCGCCAGCAGCTTGGAGGGCTTCGAGCAGTACTTC
>TRBV7-6|-|TRBJ1-1|-
CASSSIGRPSEAFF
TGTGCCAGCAGCTCAATCGGCAGACCTTCTGAAGCTTTCTTT
>TRBV7-9|-|TRBJ2-7|few
CASSPPDRLGYEQYF
TGTGCCAGCAGCCCTCCCGACAGGTTGGGCTACGAGCAGTACTTC
>TRBV30|TRBD2|TRBJ2-1|-
CAWRPTTSVGYNEQFF
TGTGCCTGGAGGCCTACTACTAGCGTCGGCTACAATGAGCAGTTCTTC
>TRBV19|TRBD1|TRBJ2-1|few
CASSTGDSYLYNEQFF
TGTGCCAGTAGTACCGGGGACAGCTACCTCTACAATGAGCAGTTCTTC
>TRBV5-1|-|TRBJ2-2|-
CASSLAGQGRRGGELFF
TGCGCCAGCAGCTTGGCCGGGCAGGGCCGGCGGGGCGGGGAGCTGTTTTTT
>TRBV2|-|TRBJ2-1|-
CASSEEHNEQFF
TGTGCCAGCAGCGAGGAGCACAATGAGCAGTTCTTC
>TRBV4-1|-|TRBJ2-1|-
CASSQKAGGPDNEQFF
TGCGCCAGCAGCCAGAAAGCTGGGGGGCCCGACAATGAGCAGTTCTTC
>TRBV15|-|TRBJ2-5|-
CATSREGLVQETQYF
TGTGCCACCAGCAGAGAGGGGCTAGTGCAGGAGACCCAGTACTTC
>TRBV5-5|-|TRBJ1-2|-
CASSFRDKNYGYTF
TGTGCCAGCAGCTTTAGGGACAAAAACTATGGCTACACCTTC
>TRBV18|-|TRBJ2-3|few
CASSPQGFGTDTQYF
TGTGCCAGCTCACCTCAGGGATTCGGCACAGATACGCAGTATTTT